A selection of T cell receptor beta chains follows, all from one sample in a study of blood T cell repertoires in COVID-19. Profiling relied on immunoSEQ multiplex PCR, and the TCRdb table lists in-frame clones only, not all of them. The sample consists of approximately 110,000 clones, approximately 91% of them appearing once. The sample taken for sequencing was peripheral blood. The receptors here all came from a woman aged 70-85 years who had recovered from COVID-19. Each CDR3 is given with its conserved first and last residue. Each record gives: V gene, CDR3 length, J gene, CDR3 protein.

TRBV18	16	TRBJ2-1	CASSPPSGGAYNEQFF
TRBV6-5	13	TRBJ1-2	CASSIQTGYGYTF
TRBV7-9	12	TRBJ2-7	CASSSYRSEQYF
TRBV7-2	15	TRBJ2-1	CASSSTWEGVNEQFF
TRBV12-3/TRBV12-4	12	TRBJ1-4	CASSLQFGKLFF
TRBV2	12	TRBJ2-3	CASRGRGDTQYF
TRBV19	15	TRBJ2-7	CASSIGPSGLYEQYF
TRBV7-2	15	TRBJ2-7	CASSELAGVPGEQYF
TRBV7-9	12	TRBJ2-3	CASSLVGDTQYF
TRBV6-4	17	TRBJ1-1	CASSDPPTGALNTEAFF
TRBV2	11	TRBJ2-7	CASSEQGGQYF
TRBV24-1	18	TRBJ2-1	CATSDQSGTSGHRYEQFF
TRBV7-6	16	TRBJ2-7	CASSYLPRGGAYEQYF
TRBV28	14	TRBJ1-5	CASRLIQGNQPQHF
TRBV2	14	TRBJ1-1	CASRGIGAVFEAFF
TRBV6-1	16	TRBJ1-4	CASSGQGRGTNEKLFF